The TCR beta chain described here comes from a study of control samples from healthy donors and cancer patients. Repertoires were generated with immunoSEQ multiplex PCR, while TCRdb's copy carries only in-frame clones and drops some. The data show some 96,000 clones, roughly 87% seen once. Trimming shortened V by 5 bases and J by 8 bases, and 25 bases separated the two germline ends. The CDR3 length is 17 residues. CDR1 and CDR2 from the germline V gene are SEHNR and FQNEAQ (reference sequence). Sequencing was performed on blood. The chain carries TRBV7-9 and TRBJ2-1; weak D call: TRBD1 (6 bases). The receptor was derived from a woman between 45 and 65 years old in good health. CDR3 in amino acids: CASSHNKQGWSLDEQFF. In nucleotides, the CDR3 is TGTGCCAGCAGCCACAACAAACAGGGTTGGTCTTTGGATGAGCAGTTCTTC.